This paragraph reports one TCR beta chain. This entry belongs to a study of blood T cell repertoires in COVID-19. Here immunoSEQ multiplex PCR was the method, and the copy in TCRdb shows in-frame clones only, minus some. This table has tens of thousands of clones, roughly 82% appearing once. This CDR3 comprises 15 residues. The J segment lost 5 bases and the V segment lost 3 bases, leaving 3 bases of the junction unmatched. From germline, CDR1 is SGHTA and CDR2 FQGNSA. The chain is built from TRBV7-2 and TRBJ1-6; 8 bases line up with TRBD1. The TCR was taken from a man older than 75 with active or convalescent COVID-19. The sample comprised peripheral blood. This CDR3 reads CASSFGTGDNSPLHF. DNA of the CDR3: TGTGCCAGCAGCTTCGGGACAGGTGATAATTCACCCCTCCACTTT.